What follows is one TCR beta chain and its context. Each CDR3 protein gets one entry after TCRdb re-called the 5' RACE reads with MiXCR. The sample yields approximately 700,000 distinct CDR3 sequences, around 6.1% seen once. The sample comes from a study of identical twins. The CDR3 spans 14 residues. Germline V gene data show CDR1 as SSHAT and CDR2 as FNYEAQ (reference sequence). The V gene lost 6 bases and the J gene lost 4 bases, with 16 bases spanning the gap. The TCR sequence derives from a man between 18 and 29 years old in good health. V and J are TRBV7-7 and TRBJ2-7; D is unresolved. Source material: naive T cells sorted from blood. The chain's CDR3 is CASSPTTTGYEQYF. The CDR3, as DNA: TGTGCCAGCAGTCCAACAACGACCGGGTACGAGCAGTACTTC.